These 10 T cell receptor beta chains were sequenced from one sample in a study of breast tumors, draining lymph nodes, adjacent tissues. Samples came from axillary lymph nodes draining the breast cancer. A single record per CDR3 protein comes from TCRdb applying MiXCR to the multiplex PCR reads. Here the sample spans under 150,000 distinct CDR3 sequences, about 20% being singletons. Sequencing was carried out using axillary lymph node tissue. These receptors all come from a female donor with breast cancer. Some clones in this sample may be carry-over from other donors' samples.

This clonotype was seen repeatedly, ten times or more. This chain uses TRBV27 with TRBJ1-6; perhaps TRBD1 as D (5 bases). Trimming removed 1 base at V and 5 bases at J, with 9 bases between. CDR1 is MNHEY, CDR2 SMNVEV, per germline (reference sequence). This CDR3 has 15 amino acids. CDR3 DNA: TGTGCCAGCAGTTTATACAGGTCCAATAATTCACCCCTCCACTTT. Translation gives CASSLYRSNNSPLHF.

In regard to this clonotype: Because it lacks the conserved phenylalanine or tryptophan at the end, this CDR3 is likely a read error. The chain carries TRBV6-5 and TRBJ2-5, with 11 bases that match TRBD1. Looked up from germline, CDR1 is MNHEY and CDR2 is SVGAGI. Unmatched junction bases numbered 7, after V lost 6 bases and J lost 1 base. The CDR3 sequence is 16 residues long. The CDR3 spells CASSPSGTGGQETQYS. As DNA, the CDR3 is TGTGCCAGCAGCCCATCGGGGACAGGGGGCCAAGAGACCCAGTACTCC.

This clonotype has at least ten counts. This rearrangement joins TRBV4-1 to TRBJ2-7, with 10 bases aligning to TRBD1. Germline V gene data show CDR1 as MGHRA and CDR2 as YSYEKL. The junction had 8 bases not matched to a gene; V was cut back by 0 bases and J by 12 bases. This CDR3 is built from 14 residues. In DNA, the CDR3 is TGCGCCAGCAGCCAAGATCTACGACAGGGGGCGCTGTACTTC. Its protein is CASSQDLRQGALYF.

There are many counts of this clonotype. The rearrangement links TRBV9 to TRBJ1-2, with TRBD1 matching over 9 bases. V trimming: 5 bases; J trimming: 7 bases; junction bases outside the gene matches: 6. This CDR3 has 13 amino acids. Germline lookup yields CDR1 SGDLS and CDR2 YYNGEE. The CDR3 DNA follows: TGTGCCAGCAGTGAACAGGGGGCCTTTGGCTACACCTTC. Amino acid sequence: CASSEQGAFGYTF. Full variable domain (missing parts from reference TRBV9 and TRBJ1-2): DSGVTQTPKHLITATGQRVTLRCSPRSGDLSVYWYQQSLDQGLQFLIQYYNGEERAKGNILERFSAQQFPDLHSELNLSSLELGDSALYFCASSEQGAFGYTFGSGTRLTVV.

The table lists this clonotype with many counts. This rearrangement joins TRBV2 to TRBJ2-5; D not certain. V was shortened by 7 bases and J by 4 bases, with 7 bases between the two germline ends. Per the germline V gene, CDR1 is SNHLY and CDR2 is FYNNEI. The CDR3 spans 11 residues. In DNA form, the CDR3 reads TGTGCCAGCACGGTCGGAGAGACCCAGTACTTC. Protein product: CASTVGETQYF. The whole variable domain, filled in from reference TRBV2 and TRBJ2-5, reads EPEVTQTPSHQVTQMGQEVILRCVPISNHLYFYWYRQILGQKVEFLVSFYNNEISEKSEIFDDQFSVERPDGSNFTLKIRSTKLEDSAMYFCASTVGETQYFGPGTRLLVL.

This clonotype was picked up many times. The V and J genes are TRBV6-4 and TRBJ2-5; perhaps TRBD2 as D (5 bases). V was clipped by 6 bases and J by 5 bases, with 16 bases between them. Germline V CDR1 and CDR2: MRHNA, SNTAGT. The CDR3 runs 14 residues. In nucleotides, the CDR3 is TGTGCCAGCAGACGGGAACACGTCATTGAGACCCAGTACTTC. Its protein is CASRREHVIETQYF.

V usage is TRBV28 and J usage is TRBJ2-3, with 9 nucleotides matching TRBD2. Unmatched junction bases numbered 5, after V lost 6 bases and J lost 4 bases. The CDR3 extends over 14 amino acids. Germline CDR1 is MDHEN and CDR2 is SYDVKM. The CDR3 protein is CASSYSGGPDTQYF. CDR3 nucleotide sequence: TGTGCCAGCAGCTATAGCGGGGGCCCAGATACGCAGTATTTT.

This clonotype was seen repeatedly, ten times or more. The genes are TRBV29-1 and TRBJ2-3, with D uncertain. Trimming stripped 6 bases from V and 0 bases from J, with 13 bases between. CDR3 size: 14 residues. Germline lookup yields CDR1 SQVTM and CDR2 ANQGSEA. The CDR3 is CSVATEFSTDTQYF. CDR3 nucleotides: TGCAGCGTCGCTACAGAATTTAGCACAGATACGCAGTATTTT.

The sample holds many counts of this clonotype. This rearrangement joins TRBV7-6 to TRBJ1-2; weak D call: TRBD1 (5 bases). V was pared by 1 base and J by 6 bases, with 12 bases between. This CDR3 comprises 14 residues. CDR1 is SGHVS, CDR2 FNYEAQ, per germline. CDR3 DNA: TGTGCCAGCAGCTTAGACGGGCAGGGCCATGGCTACACCTTC. Its protein product is CASSLDGQGHGYTF.

This clonotype showed up many times. This chain joins TRBV20-1 and TRBJ2-7; 7 nucleotides line up with TRBD2. In germline, CDR1 is DFQATT, CDR2 SNEGSKA (reference sequence). Trimming at V came to 3 bases and at J to 2 bases, leaving 7 bases not matched to a gene. The CDR3 contains 14 residues. The CDR3 protein is CSASGLAATYEQYF. CDR3 DNA sequence: TGCAGTGCTAGCGGTCTAGCGGCTACCTACGAGCAGTACTTC.